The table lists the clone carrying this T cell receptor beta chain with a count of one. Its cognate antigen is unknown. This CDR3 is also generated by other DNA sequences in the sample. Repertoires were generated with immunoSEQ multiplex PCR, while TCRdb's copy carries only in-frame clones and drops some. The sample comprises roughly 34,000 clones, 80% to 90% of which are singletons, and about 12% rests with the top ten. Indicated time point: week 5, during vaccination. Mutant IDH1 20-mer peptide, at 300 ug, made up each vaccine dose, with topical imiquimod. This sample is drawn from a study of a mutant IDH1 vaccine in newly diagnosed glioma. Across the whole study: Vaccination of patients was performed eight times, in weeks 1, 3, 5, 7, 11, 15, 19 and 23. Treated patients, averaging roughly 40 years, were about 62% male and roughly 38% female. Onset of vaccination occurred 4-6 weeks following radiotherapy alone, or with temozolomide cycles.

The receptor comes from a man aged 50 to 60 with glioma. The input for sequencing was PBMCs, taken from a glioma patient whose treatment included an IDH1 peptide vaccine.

The chain's CDR3 is CASSLGQGGETQYF. For the CDR3, the DNA is TGCGCCAGCAGCCTAGGACAGGGTGGAGAGACCCAGTACTTC. The rearrangement joins TRBV5-1 to TRBJ2-5, with 8 bases that match TRBD1. The ends lost 4 bases at V and 4 bases at J; junction bases unmatched: 6. CDR1 SGHRS and CDR2 YFSETQ come from the germline V gene. The CDR3 loop spans 14 amino acids. The full variable domain, in which reference TRBV5-1 and TRBJ2-5 provide the parts outside the CDR3, is KAGVTQTPRYLIKTRGQQVTLSCSPISGHRSVSWYQQTPGQGLQFLFEYFSETQRNKGNFPGRFSGRQFSNSRSEMNVSTLELGDSALYLCASSLGQGGETQYFGPGTRLLVL.